Below are 31 T cell receptor beta chains sequenced from a single sample in a study of T cells in Graves' hyperthyroidism and ophthalmopathy. TCR beta CDR3 regions were amplified from RNA. First-round RT-PCR with HTBI primers amplified the TCR CDR3 region. TCRdb reanalysed the multiplex PCR reads using MiXCR and keeps one entry per CDR3 protein. The sample has about 110,000 distinct CDR3 sequences, 15% to 20% seen once. Sequenced: blood. These receptors were obtained from a woman aged 45 to 65 with Graves' hyperthyroidism.

The rearrangement joins TRBV7-9 to TRBJ2-7; no definite D call. Germline loops: CDR1 SEHNR, CDR2 FQNEAQ (reference sequence). This CDR3 region has 14 residues. The V and J ends lost 0 bases and 5 bases respectively, with 11 bases between them. The CDR3 region is CASSLAEFGHEQYV. CDR3 in DNA: TGTGCCAGCAGCTTAGCGGAGTTCGGTCACGAGCAGTACGTC.

The gene calls are TRBV11-2 and TRBJ2-3; D gene unclear. The V end lost 1 base, the J end lost 1 base, and 9 bases lay between the germline ends. Germline CDR1 SGHAT, CDR2 FQNNGV. The CDR3 loop spans 15 amino acids. In nucleotides, the CDR3 is TGTGCCAGCAGCTTAGGGGGTGGGGGCACAGATACGCAGTATTTT. Translating gives CASSLGGGGTDTQYF.

This clonotype has ten or more counts. The genes are TRBV3-1 and TRBJ2-7; perhaps TRBD1 as D (5 bases). Trimming cost V 1 base and J 5 bases, with 12 bases left between them. The CDR3 totals 14 residues. Germline V gene data show CDR1 as LGHDT and CDR2 as YNNKEL (reference sequence). CDR3 coding DNA: TGTGCCAGCAGCCAAGGAGGCAGGGTCAACGAGCAGTACTTC. As protein: CASSQGGRVNEQYF.

This clonotype was observed many times. V gene TRBV6-1 combines with J gene TRBJ2-7; D not certain. The germline V gene encodes CDR1 MNHNS and CDR2 SASEGT. V lost 4 bases and J 6 bases, leaving 7 bases between the germline ends. This CDR3 has 11 residues. CDR3 residues: CASSGGIEQYV. CDR3 DNA sequence: TGTGCCAGCAGTGGGGGTATCGAGCAGTACGTC.

This clonotype was recorded many times. The chain uses TRBV14 and TRBJ2-5; D might be TRBD2 (5 bases). The V gene's germline CDR1 is SGHDN and CDR2 FVKESK. The CDR3 runs to 13 residues. The V end was cut by 4 bases, the J end by 3 bases, with 9 bases between. CDR3 DNA: TGTGCCAGCAGCCCTGGACTTGAAGAGACCCAGTACTTC. It encodes CASSPGLEETQYF.

The chain employs TRBV20-1 and TRBJ1-5, with 7 bases aligning to TRBD1. The CDR3 totals 15 residues. CDR1 and CDR2 (germline): DFQATT, SNEGSKA (reference sequence). After removal of 3 bases from V and 5 bases from J, the junction contained 10 bases not matched to a gene. CDR3 sequence: CSASPPGTVDQPQHF. The CDR3 bases are TGCAGTGCTAGTCCCCCCGGGACAGTCGATCAGCCCCAGCATTTT.

The rearrangement uses TRBV11-1 and TRBJ2-3, with 9 bases aligning to TRBD1. This CDR3 has 15 residues. V was clipped by 1 base and J by 3 bases; unmatched bases: 2. Germline CDR1 and CDR2: SGHAT and FQDESV (reference sequence). The CDR3 nucleotides are TGTGCCAGCAGCTTAGAGGGACAGGGAACAGATACGCAGTATTTT. The encoded protein is CASSLEGQGTDTQYF. Filled out from reference TRBV11-1 and TRBJ2-3, the complete variable domain reads EAEVAQSPRYKITEKSQAVAFWCDPISGHATLYWYRQILGQGPELLVQFQDESVVDDSQLPKDRFSAERLKGVDSTLKIQPAELGDSAMYLCASSLEGQGTDTQYFGPGTRLTVL.

This clonotype was seen at least ten times. This chain uses TRBV7-8 with TRBJ1-1; no reliable D call. V dropped 1 base and J dropped 1 base, with 10 bases sitting between them. There are 15 residues in the CDR3. From germline, CDR1 is SGHVS and CDR2 FQNEAQ. CDR3 DNA sequence: TGTGCCAGCAGCTTAGAATGGGAGTCGAACACTGAAGCTTTCTTT. Encoded protein: CASSLEWESNTEAFF.

This clonotype has at least ten counts. The CDR3 region has the DNA TGTGCCAGCAGCTTGGATTTATCCGGGACTAGCGGGACCTACGAGCAGTACTTC. Translating it yields CASSLDLSGTSGTYEQYF. This rearrangement joins TRBV5-5 to TRBJ2-7, with 13 bases identical to TRBD2. V trimming: 0 bases; J trimming: 2 bases; junction bases outside the gene matches: 8. The CDR3 runs to 18 residues. CDR1 and CDR2 (germline): SGHKS, YYEKEE (reference sequence).

Notes on this clonotype: A much larger clone is a single base away; this may be a read error. The chain employs TRBV12-3 or TRBV12-4 and TRBJ1-1; the match to TRBD1 covers 7 bases. CDR3 length: 15 residues. This CDR3 is CASSSPKDRNTEASF. The CDR3 DNA reads TGTGCCAGCAGTTCTCCCAAGGACAGGAACACTGAAGCTTCCTTT.

This clonotype showed up many times. This chain links TRBV24-1 with TRBJ2-5; TRBD2 matches 11 bases. V shed 3 bases, J shed 5 bases, and the junction held 7 bases outside the gene matches. This CDR3 comprises 16 residues. Per germline, CDR1 KGHDR and CDR2 SFDVKD. This chain's CDR3 is CATSDGTSGLPETQYF. CDR3 nucleotides: TGTGCCACCAGTGATGGGACTAGCGGTCTTCCGGAGACCCAGTACTTC.

Ten or more counts support this clonotype. This chain uses TRBV3-1 with TRBJ2-5; 10 positions match TRBD1. Looked up from germline, CDR1 is LGHDT and CDR2 is YNNKEL (reference sequence). The V and J ends lost 4 bases and 3 bases, in that order; junction bases with no gene match: 5. CDR3 length: 15 residues. The CDR3 DNA sequence: TGTGCCAGCAGCCCCCGGGACAGGGGAAAAGAGACCCAGTACTTC. It translates to CASSPRDRGKETQYF.

This clonotype was picked up many times. The chain carries TRBV27 and TRBJ1-1, with a possible D match to TRBD1 (5 bases). Deletions cut 6 bases from V and 0 bases from J, with 8 bases between. Germline CDR1 reads MNHEY; CDR2 reads SMNVEV (reference sequence). The CDR3 is 13 amino acids. The CDR3 nucleotides are TGTGCCAGCAGGGACACGGTGAACACTGAAGCTTTCTTT. Translation: CASRDTVNTEAFF.

There are many counts of this clonotype. The gene calls are TRBV24-1 and TRBJ2-5; 7 bases are shared with TRBD1. CDR3 size: 15 residues. Per germline, CDR1 KGHDR and CDR2 SFDVKD. Losses at the gene ends were 2 bases for V and 1 base for J; bases not matched to a gene: 3. CDR3: CATSDSGQLQETQYF. Here the CDR3 DNA reads TGTGCCACCAGTGATTCGGGACAGCTCCAAGAGACCCAGTACTTC.

V usage is TRBV7-2 and J usage is TRBJ1-6; D gene unclear. This CDR3 is built from 14 residues. Deletions cut 7 bases from V and 6 bases from J, with 13 bases between. Germline lookup yields CDR1 SGHTA and CDR2 FQGNSA. This CDR3 reads CASNSGSRNSPLHF. The CDR3 nucleotides read TGTGCCAGCAACTCGGGGTCTCGTAATTCACCCCTCCACTTT.

Many counts were recorded for this clonotype. V is TRBV28 and J is TRBJ2-5, with D perhaps matching TRBD1 (5 bases). Germline values: CDR1 MDHEN, CDR2 SYDVKM. The CDR3 extends over 14 amino acids. Trimming left V 6 bases short and J 0 bases short, with 11 bases between. CDR3: CASSYRSYQETQYF. Here the CDR3 DNA reads TGTGCCAGCAGCTACAGGAGCTACCAAGAGACCCAGTACTTC.

This clonotype was picked up many times. This rearrangement joins TRBV20-1 to TRBJ2-4; D is uncertain. Germline CDR1 and CDR2: DFQATT and SNEGSKA (reference sequence). V lost 7 bases and J 6 bases, leaving 10 bases between the germline ends. This CDR3 comprises 11 residues. This CDR3 reads CSVTSGNIQYF. CDR3 DNA: TGCAGTGTTACCTCGGGAAACATTCAGTACTTC.

This clonotype was detected many times. The V call is TRBV20-1, the J call TRBJ2-3, with 7 bases lining up with TRBD1. Germline V gene lookup returns CDR1 DFQATT and CDR2 SNEGSKA (reference sequence). This CDR3 spans 15 amino acids. Germline trimming cut 6 bases from V and 2 bases from J; bases unmatched to any gene: 11. In nucleotides, the CDR3 is TGCAGTGCGACCCTCCTACAGGGGATCACAGATACGCAGTATTTT. It yields the protein CSATLLQGITDTQYF.

This clonotype has ten or more counts. CDR3: CSAHRREGSGEFF. In DNA form, the CDR3 reads TGCAGTGCCCATCGGCGGGAGGGAAGCGGGGAGTTCTTC. The J gene is TRBJ2-1, the V gene TRBV20-1; 9 positions match TRBD2. Germline V gene data show CDR1 as DFQATT and CDR2 as SNEGSKA (reference sequence). CDR3 length: 13 residues. The junction had 14 bases not matched to a gene; V was cut back by 6 bases and J by 14 bases.

In its sample, this clonotype was seen a few times. The CDR3 region is CASSNRDSNQPQHF. The DNA for the CDR3 is TGTGCCAGTAGTAACCGGGACAGCAATCAGCCCCAGCATTTT. The chain joins TRBV19 to TRBJ1-5, with D maybe TRBD1 (5 bases). V was shortened by 4 bases and J by 1 base, with 8 bases between the two germline ends. Germline V gene data show CDR1 as LNHDA and CDR2 as SQIVND (reference sequence). The CDR3 runs to 14 residues.

This clonotype was counted at least ten times. J is TRBJ2-1 and V is TRBV7-9; D not certain. Germline values: CDR1 SEHNR, CDR2 FQNEAQ (reference sequence). The V end lost 2 bases, the J end lost 8 bases, and 10 bases lay between the germline ends. The CDR3 is made up of 13 amino acids. The CDR3 sequence is CASSLSGRDEQFF. The CDR3 nucleotides read TGTGCCAGCAGCTTAAGTGGTCGCGATGAGCAGTTCTTC.

This clonotype was counted at least ten times. The chain uses TRBV28 and TRBJ2-7, with TRBD2 matching over 15 bases. Germline loops: CDR1 MDHEN, CDR2 SYDVKM. Trimming removed 7 bases from V and 5 bases from J; junction bases left unmatched: 12. This CDR3 is built from 17 residues. CDR3 region: CASNPTVRTSGGDEQYF. CDR3 coding DNA: TGTGCCAGCAACCCAACGGTGAGGACTAGCGGGGGGGACGAGCAGTACTTC. The entire variable domain, with the rest obtained from reference TRBV28 and TRBJ2-7, is as follows: DVKVTQSSRYLVKRTGEKVFLECVQDMDHENMFWYRQDPGLGLRLIYFSYDVKMKEKGDIPEGYSVSREKKERFSLILESASTNQTSMYLCASNPTVRTSGGDEQYFGPGTRLTVT.

This clonotype was recorded many times. The genes are TRBV7-2 and TRBJ1-1, with a possible D match to TRBD1 (5 bases). Trimming shortened V by 3 bases and J by 1 base, and 9 bases separated the two germline ends. The CDR3 covers 14 residues. Germline values: CDR1 SGHTA, CDR2 FQGNSA. The CDR3 sequence: CASSLAGRNTEAFF. CDR3 DNA: TGTGCCAGCAGCTTGGCAGGGAGGAACACTGAAGCTTTCTTT.

This chain joins TRBV11-2 and TRBJ2-7; 9 bases are shared with TRBD1. Losses at the gene ends were 4 bases for V and 3 bases for J; bases not matched to a gene: 7. Germline CDR1 reads SGHAT; CDR2 reads FQNNGV. There are 15 residues in the CDR3. CDR3 protein: CASSSTGGENYEQYF. The CDR3 coding sequence is TGTGCCAGCAGCTCGACAGGGGGAGAAAACTACGAGCAGTACTTC.

Ten or more counts support this clonotype. The chain couples TRBV3-1 to TRBJ1-1; 9 positions match TRBD1. The CDR3 runs to 11 residues. Germline V gives CDR1 LGHDT, CDR2 YNNKEL (reference sequence). V shed 8 bases and J 11 bases; nucleotides not matched to a gene: 6. CDR3 nucleotide sequence: TGTGCCAGCGGGGGGGACAGGGAGGCTTTCTTT. Its translation: CASGGDREAFF.

This clonotype was seen many times. The chain couples TRBV28 to TRBJ1-2; D gene unclear. Between the trimmed V and J ends, which lost 6 bases and 3 bases, there was a span of 20 bases. Germline CDR1 MDHEN, CDR2 SYDVKM. The CDR3 totals 16 residues. In DNA form, the CDR3 reads TGTGCCAGCAGCGGAGACACACCCCGGCGGCACTATGGCTACACCTTC. Translating gives CASSGDTPRRHYGYTF.

This clonotype was detected many times. The chain employs TRBV5-1 and TRBJ2-7; D might be TRBD1 or TRBD2, each matching 5 bases. V gave up 4 bases and J gave up 2 bases, with 13 bases separating them. CDR1 is SGHRS and CDR2 is YFSETQ in the germline V gene. The CDR3 spans 14 residues. The CDR3 DNA sequence: TGCGCCAGCAGCGTCGGGACGGCCACCTACGAGCAGTACTTC. This encodes CASSVGTATYEQYF.

This clonotype appeared many times. V is TRBV11-3 and J is TRBJ2-5, with 10 nucleotides matching TRBD1. Looked up from germline, CDR1 is SGHNT and CDR2 is YENEEA. V trimming: 5 bases; J trimming: 3 bases; junction bases outside the gene matches: 9. CDR3 length: 16 amino acids. CDR3 residues: CASSPGTGTGEETQYF. The CDR3 DNA sequence: TGTGCCAGCAGCCCAGGCACCGGGACAGGGGAAGAGACCCAGTACTTC.

Many counts were recorded for this clonotype. The CDR3 bases are TGTGCCAGCAGCGGGGGTGACTCTGGAAACACCATATATTTT. Its translation is CASSGGDSGNTIYF. The chain uses TRBV7-6 and TRBJ1-3, with a tentative D call TRBD1 (5 bases). V gave up 5 bases and J gave up 0 bases, with 8 bases separating them. Germline V lookup: CDR1 SGHVS, CDR2 FNYEAQ. The CDR3 extends over 14 amino acids.

The chain combines TRBV20-1 with TRBJ1-2, with D possibly matching TRBD1 (6 bases). Germline assignment: CDR1 DFQATT and CDR2 SNEGSKA (reference sequence). V lost 2 bases to trimming and J lost 8 bases, with 18 bases between them. This CDR3 contains 14 residues. CDR3 amino acids: CSARLLQGGQGYTF. In DNA form, the CDR3 reads TGCAGTGCTAGATTGCTACAGGGAGGGCAGGGCTACACCTTC.

This rearrangement joins TRBV20-1 to TRBJ2-7; the D is unclear. Germline values: CDR1 DFQATT, CDR2 SNEGSKA (reference sequence). The V and J ends lost 1 base and 0 bases respectively, with 25 bases between them. The CDR3 runs 19 residues. Here the CDR3 reads CSARVSHSPSWLSSYEQYF. CDR3 in DNA: TGCAGTGCTAGAGTGTCGCACAGCCCATCTTGGCTTTCCTCCTACGAGCAGTACTTC.